Described below is a single TCR beta chain sequence and its context. Which antigen it targets is not known. Base-call qualities are not available, and no considerably larger clone is one nucleotide away. The data are from a study of control samples from healthy donors and cancer patients (dated by TCRdb to 2018 to 2021). Libraries came from the immunoSEQ multiplex PCR assay. TCRdb took over this immuneACCESS table, retaining in-frame rearrangements with V and J assigned. Such tables are incomplete; in checked studies, under half of the missing clones stem from an unresolved V gene, and the remainder is unexplained. The table for this sample lists about 110,000 clones; approximately 90% of them were counted only once. About 16% of the sample rests with the top ten. The cysteine opens and the phenylalanine closes a CDR3 of 15 amino acids. The DNA shown is the 45-base CDR3, in frame from base 1. CDR1 and CDR2, looked up from the germline V gene, are SGHVS and FQNEAQ. V is pared back by 2 bases and J by 6 bases, with 13 bases lying between the germline termini.

The sample comprised blood. Recombination connected TRBV7-8 to TRBJ1-4, with TRBD1 perhaps the D gene, on 5 matching bases. The receptor was isolated from a woman between 50 and 59 years old in good health. The CDR3 amino acid sequence is: CASSLSGTLHEKLFF. The nucleotide sequence is given as TGTGCCAGCAGCTTATCCGGGACCCTACATGAAAAACTGTTTTTT.